Listed here are 10 T cell receptor beta chains from one sample, sequenced in a study of blood T cells in healthy people across ages. The authors ran a second PCR of roughly 6 to 11 cycles using a sample-barcoded 5' primer and a J-beta primer mix. Each CDR3 protein gets one entry after TCRdb re-called the 5' RACE reads with MiXCR. The sample carries fewer than 800,000 distinct CDR3 sequences, around half recorded once. Sequencing was performed on blood. These receptors originate from a woman between 55 and 75 years old in good health.

A few counts support this clonotype. The V call is TRBV29-1, the J call TRBJ2-7, with 15 positions matching TRBD2. The CDR3 totals 16 residues. The junction had 10 bases not matched to a gene; V was cut back by 4 bases and J by 6 bases. CDR1 is SQVTM, CDR2 ANQGSEA, per germline. CDR3 DNA sequence: TGCAGCGTTGCGAGGACTAGCGGGAGGGCCAACTCCGAGCAGTACTTC. Its protein is CSVARTSGRANSEQYF.

The chain recombines TRBV20-1 with TRBJ2-3; D possibly corresponds to TRBD2 (5 bases). Trimming removed 0 bases at V and 6 bases at J, with 16 bases between. Germline V gene sequence: CDR1 DFQATT, CDR2 SNEGSKA (reference sequence). This CDR3 is built from 15 residues. CDR3 residues: CSARDLRGGPDTQYF. DNA of the CDR3: TGCAGTGCTAGAGATCTGCGCGGCGGGCCGGATACGCAGTATTTT.

This chain connects TRBV20-1 to TRBJ2-3; 10 bases align to TRBD2. V gave up 0 bases and J gave up 7 bases; unmatched junction bases: 7. CDR3 size: 15 residues. Germline V gives CDR1 DFQATT, CDR2 SNEGSKA (reference sequence). CDR3 amino acids: CSARDPSGSAYTQYF. The CDR3, as DNA: TGCAGTGCTAGAGATCCTAGCGGGAGTGCATATACGCAGTATTTT.

The genes are TRBV7-9 and TRBJ2-3; possibly TRBD1 for D (6 bases). The CDR3 runs 13 residues. The V end lost 5 bases, the J end lost 6 bases, and 12 bases lay between the germline ends. CDR1 and CDR2 (germline): SEHNR, FQNEAQ (reference sequence). CDR3 sequence: CASSLGTFDTQYF. In DNA, the CDR3 is TGTGCCAGCAGCCTGGGGACATTTGATACGCAGTATTTT.

This clonotype is a singleton in its sample. The genes are TRBV7-8 and TRBJ1-1; D is unclear. The CDR3 runs 15 residues. The V and J ends lost 0 bases and 1 base respectively, with 9 bases between them. The V gene's germline CDR1 is SGHVS and CDR2 FQNEAQ. The DNA of the CDR3 is TGTGCCAGCAGCTTAGCTGGACGCCGGAACACTGAAGCTTTCTTT. It specifies CASSLAGRRNTEAFF.

This chain joins TRBV20-1 and TRBJ1-5; 8 nucleotides match TRBD1. Germline trimming cut 6 bases from V and 6 bases from J; bases unmatched to any gene: 10. The CDR3 loop spans 14 amino acids. Germline loops: CDR1 DFQATT, CDR2 SNEGSKA (reference sequence). The CDR3 loop reads CSAKADRGGQPQHF. The CDR3 DNA reads as TGCAGTGCCAAAGCCGACAGGGGCGGTCAGCCCCAGCATTTT.

This clonotype appeared a few times. The chain is built from TRBV2 and TRBJ2-3; 13 bases agree with TRBD2. The germline CDR1 and CDR2 sequences are SNHLY and FYNNEI. The CDR3 consists of 13 residues. With V trimmed by 9 bases and J by 6 bases, 3 bases remained unmatched. CDR3 loop: CARGTSGMDTQYF. CDR3 sequence (DNA): TGTGCCAGGGGGACTAGCGGGATGGATACGCAGTATTTT.

The rearrangement links TRBV10-3 to TRBJ2-7; D may be TRBD1 or TRBD2 (5 bases each). The CDR3 runs 13 residues. Germline-derived CDR1 and CDR2 are ENHRY and SYGVKD. The germline V and J ends were trimmed by 8 bases and 2 bases, with 13 bases remaining between them. The CDR3 nucleotides are TGTGCCATCCGCCGAGGGACCCCCTACGAGCAGTACTTC. As protein: CAIRRGTPYEQYF.

The chain has TRBV7-6 and TRBJ2-6; D gene uncertain. The V end lost 0 bases, the J end lost 4 bases, and 10 bases lay between the germline ends. Germline V gene sequence: CDR1 SGHVS, CDR2 FNYEAQ. This CDR3 contains 16 residues. The CDR3 reads CASSLAGQSGANVLTF. DNA for the CDR3: TGTGCCAGCAGCTTAGCAGGGCAGTCCGGGGCCAACGTCCTGACTTTC.

The chain links TRBV11-2 to TRBJ2-5; D call uncertain. The germline V gene has CDR1 SGHAT and CDR2 FQNNGV. The V gene lost 1 base and the J gene lost 5 bases, with 11 bases spanning the gap. This CDR3 comprises 14 residues. The CDR3 nucleotides are TGTGCCAGCAGCTTAGGGGATTTCGGGGAGACCCAGTACTTC. It translates to CASSLGDFGETQYF.